This TCR beta chain stems from a study of blood T cell repertoires in COVID-19. Original handling: Reference gene primer amplification gave estimated nucleated cell counts. Generated by immunoSEQ multiplex PCR, the TCRdb table keeps only in-frame clones and is missing some. D and trimming come from the DNA, and the V and J calls and clone size come from that table. The sample carries approximately 290,000 clones, around 85% recorded once. V lost 0 bases to trimming and J lost 5 bases, with 12 bases between them. Germline V gene data show CDR1 as SGHRS and CDR2 as YFSETQ. The CDR3 is made up of 16 amino acids. This clone occurred once.

The V and J genes are TRBV5-1 and TRBJ2-6, with a possible D match to TRBD2 (5 bases). Sequencing was performed on peripheral blood. The source of this sequence is a human donor with COVID-19, enrolled during active disease. The donor label of this sample is uncertain. CDR3 loop: CASSLGGHGWANVLTF. CDR3 DNA sequence: TGCGCCAGCAGCTTGGGCGGGCATGGGTGGGCCAACGTCCTGACTTTC.